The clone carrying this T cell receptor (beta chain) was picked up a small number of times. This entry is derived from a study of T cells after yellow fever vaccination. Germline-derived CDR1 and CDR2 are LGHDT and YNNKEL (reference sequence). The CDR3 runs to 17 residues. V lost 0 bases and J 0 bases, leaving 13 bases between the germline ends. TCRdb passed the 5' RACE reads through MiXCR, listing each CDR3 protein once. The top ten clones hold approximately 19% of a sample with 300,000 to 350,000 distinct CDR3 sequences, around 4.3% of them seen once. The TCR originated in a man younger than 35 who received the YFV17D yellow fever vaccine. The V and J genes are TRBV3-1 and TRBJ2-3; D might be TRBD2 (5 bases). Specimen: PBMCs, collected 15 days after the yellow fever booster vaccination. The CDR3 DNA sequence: TGTGCCAGCAGCCAAGATGTGAGGGCAACTAGCACAGATACGCAGTATTTT. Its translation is CASSQDVRATSTDTQYF.